These 10 T cell receptor beta chains originate from one sample sequenced in a study of blood T cell repertoires in COVID-19. Libraries were prepared by immunoSEQ multiplex PCR; TCRdb keeps only in-frame clonotypes and omits some of them. The repertoire includes under 150,000 clones, approximately 85% of them detected once, and around 6% sits in the top ten. The specimen was peripheral blood. The receptors derive from a woman aged 55-75 years with COVID-19, enrolled during active disease.

This rearrangement joins TRBV29-1 to TRBJ2-3, with 11 bases lining up with TRBD2. With 2 bases clipped from V and 6 bases from J, the junction kept 7 bases outside the gene matches. The length of the CDR3 is 15 residues. Germline-derived CDR1 and CDR2 are SQVTM and ANQGSEA. CDR3 amino acids: CSVELLAGAPDTQYF. CDR3 nucleotide sequence: TGCAGCGTTGAACTACTAGCGGGGGCCCCCGATACGCAGTATTTT.

The rearrangement uses TRBV11-2 and TRBJ1-1; 7 positions match TRBD1. V trimming: 1 base; J trimming: 3 bases; junction bases outside the gene matches: 5. Per the germline V gene, CDR1 is SGHAT and CDR2 is FQNNGV. This CDR3 is 15 amino acids long. CDR3 DNA sequence: TGTGCCAGCAGCTTAGGGAGACAGGGATACACTGAAGCTTTCTTT. It is translated as CASSLGRQGYTEAFF.

The rearrangement joins TRBV5-4 to TRBJ1-1; D gene unclear. The germline CDR1 and CDR2 sequences are SGHNT and YYREEE (reference sequence). V gave up 1 base and J gave up 2 bases, with 12 bases separating them. This CDR3 has 15 amino acids. In DNA form, the CDR3 reads TGTGCCAGCAGCTTGAACCGGGTCACAAACACTGAAGCTTTCTTT. This gives the protein CASSLNRVTNTEAFF.

This sequence joins TRBV7-8 and TRBJ2-7; D possibly corresponds to TRBD2 (5 bases). The CDR3 is made up of 15 amino acids. Trimming took off 5 bases at V and 2 bases at J, with 16 bases between the two ends. CDR1 is SGHVS and CDR2 is FQNEAQ in the germline V gene. CDR3 in amino acids: CASSPAEVSAYEQYF. CDR3 DNA sequence: TGTGCCAGCAGCCCGGCGGAGGTTTCAGCCTACGAGCAGTACTTC. Based on the CDR3 plus reference TRBV7-8 and TRBJ2-7, the full variable domain is GAGVSQSPRYKVAKRGQDVALRCDPISGHVSLFWYQQALGQGPEFLTYFQNEAQLDKSGLPSDRFFAERPEGSVSTLKIQRTQQEDSAVYLCASSPAEVSAYEQYFGPGTRLTVT.

V usage is TRBV19 and J usage is TRBJ2-5; no reliable D call. Germline V CDR1 and CDR2: LNHDA, SQIVND (reference sequence). The CDR3 contains 13 residues. V lost 6 bases and J lost 5, with 13 bases in between. DNA of the CDR3: TGTGCCAGTAGGCCCGACGACGGGGAGACCCAGTACTTC. It is translated as CASRPDDGETQYF.

This chain joins TRBV6-6 and TRBJ1-3, with TRBD1 matching over 7 bases. CDR3 length: 15 residues. Losses at the gene ends were 5 bases for V and 0 bases for J; bases not matched to a gene: 4. Germline V gene lookup returns CDR1 MNHNY and CDR2 SVGAGI (reference sequence). Here the CDR3 DNA reads TGTGCCAGCAGTACAGGGGAGAGCTCTGGAAACACCATATATTTT. This gives the protein CASSTGESSGNTIYF.

This clone has just one count. This sequence joins TRBV12-5 and TRBJ1-1; no clear D. CDR1 LGHNT and CDR2 FRNRAP come from the germline V gene. This CDR3 has 17 residues. V lost 0 bases and J lost 0, with 14 bases in between. CDR3 DNA sequence: TGTGCTAGTGGTTTGGTAGTAGGCAGTGACATGAACACTGAAGCTTTCTTT. Translation gives CASGLVVGSDMNTEAFF.

The V call is TRBV18, the J call TRBJ1-1, with D possibly TRBD1 on 5 matching bases. Trimming left V 8 bases short and J 3 bases short, with 19 bases between. CDR1 and CDR2 from the germline V gene are KGHSH and LQKENI. The CDR3 sequence is 15 residues long. CDR3 sequence (DNA): TGTGCCAGCCTGGGAGGGGAGGCGGGTCACACTGAAGCTTTCTTT. It codes for CASLGGEAGHTEAFF. Full variable domain (remainder filled in from reference TRBV18 and TRBJ1-1): NAGVMQNPRHLVRRRGQEARLRCSPMKGHSHVYWYRQLPEEGLKFMVYLQKENIIDESGMPKERFSAEFPKEGPSILRIQQVVRGDSAAYFCASLGGEAGHTEAFFGQGTRLTVV.

As DNA, the CDR3 is TGTGCCAGCAGCCAAGGACAGGGCATTTATGGCTACACCTTC. Protein product: CASSQGQGIYGYTF. V usage is TRBV3-1 (or the pseudogene TRBV3-2) and J usage is TRBJ1-2; 7 bases map to TRBD1. Trimming cost V 1 base and J 5 bases; bases outside gene matches: 4. The CDR3 sequence is 14 residues long. Germline CDR1 LGHDT, CDR2 YNNKEL (reference sequence).

V and J are TRBV4-3 and TRBJ2-1, with a weak D call TRBD2 (7 bases). Between the trimmed V and J ends, which lost 0 bases and 4 bases, there was a span of 13 bases. This CDR3 spans 16 amino acids. Germline values: CDR1 LGHNA, CDR2 YSLEER. CDR3 sequence (DNA): TGCGCCAGCAGCCAAGATAGGGGGGGGGATTACAATGAGCAGTTCTTC. Amino acid sequence: CASSQDRGGDYNEQFF.